This TCR beta chain is drawn from a study of cytomegalovirus exposure and HLA in healthy donors. Sequencing was performed with immunoSEQ multiplex PCR; in TCRdb, only in-frame clones are kept and a portion is missing. The sample holds 65,000 to 70,000 clones, approximately 90% seen once. The germline V gene has CDR1 ENHRY and CDR2 SYGVKD. This CDR3 is 14 amino acids long. The ends lost 3 bases at V and 4 bases at J; junction bases unmatched: 4. The sequence derives from a man between 18 and 35 years old in good health and CMV-seronegative. The chain recombines TRBV10-3 with TRBJ1-1; 8 nucleotides agree with TRBD1. Sequences were obtained from PBMCs. CDR3 amino acids: CAISDYRGGTEAFF. The CDR3 nucleotides are TGTGCCATCAGTGATTACAGGGGGGGCACTGAAGCTTTCTTT.